The sequence of this TCR beta chain was determined in a study of spatial heterogeneity in lung cancer. Overall study: Detection consistently yielded more beta chains than alpha chains.

Individually, TCR cDNA molecules were each labelled with a unique molecular identifier. TCRdb ran MiXCR on the 5' RACE reads and lists one entry per CDR3 protein. This sample has about 120,000 distinct CDR3 sequences; 9.5% to 14% occur once, and the top ten carry roughly 24%. Time point defined: blood at routine non-recurrence follow-up after resection. Whole RNA was taken from tumor, nontumor lung or frozen PBMC; it was then sequenced unsorted. Study outcomes and limitations: Whereas they appeared in blood less at follow-up, ubiquitous expanded tumor TCRs appeared there more at resection.

This clonotype occurred a few times. Its antigen is unidentified. V lost 5 bases to trimming and J lost 0 bases; unmatched junction nucleotides: 10. Germline CDR1 and CDR2: SEHNR and FQNEAQ (reference sequence). The CDR3 has 19 amino acids. The rearrangement uses TRBV7-9 and TRBJ2-1; 13 nucleotides line up with TRBD2. The sequencing here drew on PBMCs, taken at follow-up. This sequence was found in a female donor with early-stage non-small cell lung cancer. CDR3 DNA sequence: TGTGCCAGCAGCCTAACCGGGACTAGCGGGACGAGCTCCTACAATGAGCAGTTCTTC. Its protein product is CASSLTGTSGTSSYNEQFF.